The clone carrying this T cell receptor beta chain showed up just once. Antigen specificity is unknown. This sample is part of a study of T cell responses to AZD1222 COVID-19 vaccine. Study-wide points: The study found Spike-specific TCR breadth and depth rose after two AZD1222 doses.

Data came from immunoSEQ multiplex PCR; TCRdb stores just in-frame clones and leaves some out. The repertoire consists of 90,000 to 100,000 clones, with more than 75% occurring once and the leading ten covering 12%. V was clipped by 6 bases and J by 2 bases; unmatched bases: 4. Per germline, CDR1 SEHNR and CDR2 FQNEAQ (reference sequence). CDR3 size: 14 residues. The source material was peripheral blood, sampled 28 days after the second AZD1222 dose. This chain uses TRBV7-9 with TRBJ2-3; 8 bases match TRBD2. The clonotype comes from an adult who received the AZD1222 COVID-19 vaccine. CDR3 coding DNA: TGTGCCAGCAGTTCTAGCGGGTCCACAGATACGCAGTATTTT. Translating it yields CASSSSGSTDTQYF.